The clone carrying this T cell receptor (beta chain) has a handful of counts. The antigen remains undetermined. The source of the sample is a study of cytomegalovirus exposure and HLA in healthy donors. About the study: Prior work identified under 130 million unique TCR beta sequences in 150 million to 200 million T cells.

This CDR3 has 17 amino acids. Germline V gives CDR1 MGHRA, CDR2 YSYEKL. The V end was cut by 0 bases, the J end by 8 bases, with 20 bases between. Study results and caveats: The study put roughly 160 TCR beta chains on its list as cytomegalovirus-associated. By a later analysis, the bulk of CMV-associated TCR beta chains appeared HLA-restricted.

The PCR had 60 Vbeta and 13 Jbeta primers. Using immunoSEQ multiplex PCR, the repertoire was profiled, and TCRdb retains in-frame clones only, with some absent. The data show more than 85,000 clones, roughly 80% seen once. The chain couples TRBV4-1 to TRBJ1-5; tentative D call: TRBD1 (6 bases). Sequenced: PBMCs. The sequence came from a man aged 25-45 years in good health and CMV-seropositive. This CDR3 is CASSQDRGGQLLEPQHF. The CDR3 DNA follows: TGCGCCAGCAGCCAAGATCGAGGTGGACAGCTTCTGGAGCCCCAGCATTTT.